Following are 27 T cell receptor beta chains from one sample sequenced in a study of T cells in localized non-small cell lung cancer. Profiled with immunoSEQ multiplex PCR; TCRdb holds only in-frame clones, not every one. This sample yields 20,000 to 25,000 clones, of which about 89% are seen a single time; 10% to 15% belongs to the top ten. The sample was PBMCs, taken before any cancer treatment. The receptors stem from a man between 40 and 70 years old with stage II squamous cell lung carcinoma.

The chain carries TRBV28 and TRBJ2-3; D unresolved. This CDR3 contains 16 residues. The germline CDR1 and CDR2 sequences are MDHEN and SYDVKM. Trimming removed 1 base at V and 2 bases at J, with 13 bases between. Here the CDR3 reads CASSLSLGSFTDTQYF. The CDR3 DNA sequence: TGTGCCAGCAGTTTATCCCTCGGCAGCTTCACAGATACGCAGTATTTT.

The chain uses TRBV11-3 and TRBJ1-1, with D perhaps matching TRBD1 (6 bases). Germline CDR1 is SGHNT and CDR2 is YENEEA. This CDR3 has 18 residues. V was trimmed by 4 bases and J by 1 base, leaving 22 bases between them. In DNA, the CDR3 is TGTGCCAGCAGCTATAGGCCGCTAGTACAGGGTACGAACACTGAAGCTTTCTTT. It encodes CASSYRPLVQGTNTEAFF.

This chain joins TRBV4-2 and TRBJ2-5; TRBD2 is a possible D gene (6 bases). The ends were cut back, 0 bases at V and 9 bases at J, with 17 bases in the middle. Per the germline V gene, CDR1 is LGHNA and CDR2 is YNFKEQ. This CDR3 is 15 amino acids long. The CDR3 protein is CASSQDRREEEAQYF. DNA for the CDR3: TGTGCCAGCAGCCAAGACAGGAGGGAGGAGGAGGCCCAGTACTTC.

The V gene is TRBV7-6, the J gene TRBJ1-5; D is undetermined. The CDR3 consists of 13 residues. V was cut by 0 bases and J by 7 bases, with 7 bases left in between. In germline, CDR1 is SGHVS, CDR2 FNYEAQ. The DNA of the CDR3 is TGTGCCAGCAGCTTAGCCGGCGGGCAGCCCCAGCATTTT. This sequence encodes CASSLAGGQPQHF.

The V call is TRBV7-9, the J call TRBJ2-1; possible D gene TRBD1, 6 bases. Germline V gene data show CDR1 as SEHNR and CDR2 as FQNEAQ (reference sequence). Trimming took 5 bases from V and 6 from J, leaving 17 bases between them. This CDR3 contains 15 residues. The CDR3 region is CASSRGRGSFNEQFF. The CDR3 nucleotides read TGTGCCAGCAGCAGGGGAAGGGGGTCGTTCAATGAGCAGTTCTTC.

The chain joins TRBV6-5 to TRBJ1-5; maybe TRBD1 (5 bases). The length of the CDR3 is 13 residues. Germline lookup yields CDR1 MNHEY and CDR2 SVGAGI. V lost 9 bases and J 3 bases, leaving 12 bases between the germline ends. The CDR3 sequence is CASTQGNNQPQHF. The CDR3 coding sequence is TGTGCCAGTACCCAGGGAAACAATCAGCCCCAGCATTTT.

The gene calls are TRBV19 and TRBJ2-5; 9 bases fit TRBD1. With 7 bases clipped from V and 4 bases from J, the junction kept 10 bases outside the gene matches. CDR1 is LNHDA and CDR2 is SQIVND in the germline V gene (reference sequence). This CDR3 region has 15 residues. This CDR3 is CASTPGGTGSETQYF. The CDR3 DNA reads TGTGCCAGTACCCCAGGGGGGACAGGGTCAGAGACCCAGTACTTC.

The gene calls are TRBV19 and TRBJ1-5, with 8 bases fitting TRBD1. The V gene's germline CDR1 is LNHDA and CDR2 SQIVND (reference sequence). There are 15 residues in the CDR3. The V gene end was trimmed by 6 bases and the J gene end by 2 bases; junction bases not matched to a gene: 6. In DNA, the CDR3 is TGTGCCAGTAGACCGACAGGGGATGGCAATCAGCCCCAGCATTTT. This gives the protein CASRPTGDGNQPQHF.

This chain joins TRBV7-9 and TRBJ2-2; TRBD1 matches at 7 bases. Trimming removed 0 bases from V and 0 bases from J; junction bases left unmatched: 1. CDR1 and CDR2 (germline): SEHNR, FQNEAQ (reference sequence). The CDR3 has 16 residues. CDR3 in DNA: TGTGCCAGCAGCTTAGCGACAGGGTCGAACACCGGGGAGCTGTTTTTT. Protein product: CASSLATGSNTGELFF.

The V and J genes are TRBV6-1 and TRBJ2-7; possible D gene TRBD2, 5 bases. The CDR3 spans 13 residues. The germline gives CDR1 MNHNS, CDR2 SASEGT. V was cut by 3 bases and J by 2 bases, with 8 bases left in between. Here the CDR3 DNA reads TGTGCCAGCAGTGATCGGGGAGCCTACGAGCAGTACTTC. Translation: CASSDRGAYEQYF.

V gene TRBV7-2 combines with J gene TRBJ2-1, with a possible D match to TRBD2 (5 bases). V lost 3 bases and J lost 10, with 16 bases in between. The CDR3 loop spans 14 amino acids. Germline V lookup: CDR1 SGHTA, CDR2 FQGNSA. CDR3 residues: CASSFTSPYYEQFF. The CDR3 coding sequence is TGTGCCAGCAGCTTCACTAGTCCATACTACGAGCAGTTCTTC.

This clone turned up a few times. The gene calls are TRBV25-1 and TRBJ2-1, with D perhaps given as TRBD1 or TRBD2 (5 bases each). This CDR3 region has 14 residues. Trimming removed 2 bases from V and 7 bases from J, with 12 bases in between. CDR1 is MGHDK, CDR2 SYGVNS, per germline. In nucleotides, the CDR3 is TGTGCCAGCAGTGAAAGTGGGGACGCGAATGAGCAGTTCTTC. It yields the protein CASSESGDANEQFF. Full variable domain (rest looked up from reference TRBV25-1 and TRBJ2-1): EADIYQTPRYLVIGTGKKITLECSQTMGHDKMYWYQQDPGMELHLIHYSYGVNSTEKGDLSSESTVSRIRTEHFPLTLESARPSHTSQYLCASSESGDANEQFFGPGTRLTVL.

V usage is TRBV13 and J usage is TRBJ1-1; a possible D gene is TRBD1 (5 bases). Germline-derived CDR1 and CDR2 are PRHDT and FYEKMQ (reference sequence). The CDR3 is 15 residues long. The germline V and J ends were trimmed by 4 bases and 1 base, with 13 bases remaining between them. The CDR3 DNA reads TGTGCCAGCAGCTGGCGGGCCCAGGGGAACACTGAAGCTTTCTTT. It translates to CASSWRAQGNTEAFF. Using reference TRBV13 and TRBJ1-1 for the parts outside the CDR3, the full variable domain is AAGVIQSPRHLIKEKRETATLKCYPIPRHDTVYWYQQGPGQDPQFLISFYEKMQSDKGSIPDRFSAQQFSDYHSELNMSSLELGDSALYFCASSWRAQGNTEAFFGQGTRLTVV.

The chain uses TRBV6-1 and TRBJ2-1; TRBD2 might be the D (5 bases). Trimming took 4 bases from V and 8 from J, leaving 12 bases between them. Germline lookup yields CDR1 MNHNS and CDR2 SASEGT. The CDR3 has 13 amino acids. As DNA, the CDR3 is TGTGCCAGCAGTGGAGGGCCTTTGGATGAGCAGTTCTTC. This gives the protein CASSGGPLDEQFF.

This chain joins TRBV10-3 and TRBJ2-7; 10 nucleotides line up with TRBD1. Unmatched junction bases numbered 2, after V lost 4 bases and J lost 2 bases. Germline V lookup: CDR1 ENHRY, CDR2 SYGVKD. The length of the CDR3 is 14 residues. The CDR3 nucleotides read TGTGCCATCAGTGGAGGGACAGGGGCCTACGAGCAGTACTTC. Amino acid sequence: CAISGGTGAYEQYF.

CDR3 sequence: CASSTTGGPNTEAFF. CDR3 DNA sequence: TGTGCCAGCAGTACAACAGGGGGCCCGAACACTGAAGCTTTCTTT. J is TRBJ1-1 and V is TRBV7-9, with TRBD1 matching 9 bases. The CDR3 loop spans 15 amino acids. Looked up from germline, CDR1 is SEHNR and CDR2 is FQNEAQ (reference sequence). V dropped 6 bases and J dropped 1; count of bases not matched to a gene: 6.

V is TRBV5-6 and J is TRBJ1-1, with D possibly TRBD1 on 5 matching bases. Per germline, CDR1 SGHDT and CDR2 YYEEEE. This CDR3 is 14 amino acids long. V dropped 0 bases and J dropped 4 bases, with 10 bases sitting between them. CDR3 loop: CASSLVKGITEAFF. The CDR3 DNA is TGTGCCAGCAGCTTGGTGAAGGGGATCACTGAAGCTTTCTTT.

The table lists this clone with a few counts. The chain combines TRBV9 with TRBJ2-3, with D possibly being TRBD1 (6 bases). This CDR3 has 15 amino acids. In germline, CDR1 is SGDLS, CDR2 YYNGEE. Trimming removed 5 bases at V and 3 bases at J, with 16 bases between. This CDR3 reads CASRPGDLWTDTQYF. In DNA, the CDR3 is TGTGCCAGCAGGCCAGGGGATTTATGGACAGATACGCAGTATTTT.

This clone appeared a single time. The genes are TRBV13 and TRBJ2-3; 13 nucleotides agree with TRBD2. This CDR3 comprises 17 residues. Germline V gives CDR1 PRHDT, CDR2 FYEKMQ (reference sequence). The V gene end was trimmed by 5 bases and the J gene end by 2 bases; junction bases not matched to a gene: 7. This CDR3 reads CASSPGGLAGVTDTQYF. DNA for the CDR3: TGTGCCAGCAGCCCGGGTGGACTAGCGGGAGTCACAGATACGCAGTATTTT.

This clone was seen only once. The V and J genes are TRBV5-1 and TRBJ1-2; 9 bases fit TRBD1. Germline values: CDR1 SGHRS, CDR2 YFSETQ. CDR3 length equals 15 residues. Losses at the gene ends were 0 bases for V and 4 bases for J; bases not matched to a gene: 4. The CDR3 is CASSLEGTGTYGYTF. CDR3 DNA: TGCGCCAGCAGCTTGGAAGGGACAGGGACCTATGGCTACACCTTC.

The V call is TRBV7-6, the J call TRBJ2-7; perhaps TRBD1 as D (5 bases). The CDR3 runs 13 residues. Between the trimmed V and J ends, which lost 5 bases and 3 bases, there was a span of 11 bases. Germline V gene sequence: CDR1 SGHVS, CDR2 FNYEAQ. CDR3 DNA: TGTGCCAGCAGCACCCGACAGCACTACGAGCAGTACTTC. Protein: CASSTRQHYEQYF.

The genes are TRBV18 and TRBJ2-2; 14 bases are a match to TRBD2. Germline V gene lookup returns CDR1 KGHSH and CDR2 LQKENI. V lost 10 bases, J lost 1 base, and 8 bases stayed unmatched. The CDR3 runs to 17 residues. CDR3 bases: TGTGCCACCCGACTAGCGGGAGGGCCTGGGAACACCGGGGAGCTGTTTTTT. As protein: CATRLAGGPGNTGELFF.

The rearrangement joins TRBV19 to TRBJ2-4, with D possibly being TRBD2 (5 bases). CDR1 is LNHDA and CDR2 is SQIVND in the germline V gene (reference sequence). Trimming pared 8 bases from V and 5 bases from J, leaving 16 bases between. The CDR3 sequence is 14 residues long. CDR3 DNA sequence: TGTGCCAGTGGACGTTGGGCGGGCCAAAACATTCAGTACTTC. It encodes CASGRWAGQNIQYF.

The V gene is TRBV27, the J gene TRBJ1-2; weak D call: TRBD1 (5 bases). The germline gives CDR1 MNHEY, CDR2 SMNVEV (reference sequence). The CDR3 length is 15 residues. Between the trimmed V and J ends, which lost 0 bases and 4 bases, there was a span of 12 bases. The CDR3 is CASSLSRGSSYGYTF. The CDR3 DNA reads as TGTGCCAGCAGTTTATCTCGGGGGTCGAGCTATGGCTACACCTTC.

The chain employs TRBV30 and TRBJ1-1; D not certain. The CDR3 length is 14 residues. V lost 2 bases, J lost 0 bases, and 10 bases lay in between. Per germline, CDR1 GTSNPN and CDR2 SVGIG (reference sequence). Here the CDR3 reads CAWSFGQMNTEAFF. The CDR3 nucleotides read TGTGCCTGGAGTTTCGGTCAGATGAACACTGAAGCTTTCTTT.

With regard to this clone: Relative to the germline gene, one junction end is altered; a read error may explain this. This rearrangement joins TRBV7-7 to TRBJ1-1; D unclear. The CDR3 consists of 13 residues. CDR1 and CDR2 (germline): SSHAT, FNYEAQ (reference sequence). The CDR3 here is CASSPVSNTEAFF. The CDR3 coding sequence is TGTGCTAGCAGTCCCGTCTCGAACACTGAAGCTTTCTTT.

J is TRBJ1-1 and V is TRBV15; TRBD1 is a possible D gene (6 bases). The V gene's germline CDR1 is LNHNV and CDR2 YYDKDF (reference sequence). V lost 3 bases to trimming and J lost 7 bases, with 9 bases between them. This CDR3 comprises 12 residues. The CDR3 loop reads CATSSGGHEAFF. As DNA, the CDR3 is TGTGCCACCAGCAGCGGGGGGCATGAAGCTTTCTTT.